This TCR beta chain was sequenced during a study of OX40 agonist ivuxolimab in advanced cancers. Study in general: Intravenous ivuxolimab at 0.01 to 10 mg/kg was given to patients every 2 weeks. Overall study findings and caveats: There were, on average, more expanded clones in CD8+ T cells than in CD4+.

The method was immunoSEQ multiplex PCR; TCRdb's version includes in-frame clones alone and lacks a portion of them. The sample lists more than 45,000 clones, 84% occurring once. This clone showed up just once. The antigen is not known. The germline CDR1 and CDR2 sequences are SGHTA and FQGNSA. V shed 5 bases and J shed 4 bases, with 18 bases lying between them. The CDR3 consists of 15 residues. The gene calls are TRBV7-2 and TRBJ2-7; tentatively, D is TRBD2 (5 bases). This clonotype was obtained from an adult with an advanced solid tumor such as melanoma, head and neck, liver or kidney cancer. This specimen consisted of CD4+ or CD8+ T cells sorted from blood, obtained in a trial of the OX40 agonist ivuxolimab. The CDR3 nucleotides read TGTGCCAGCAGCCCCTCCGGGGAGAGTACATACGAGCAGTACTTC. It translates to CASSPSGESTYEQYF.